This record looks at one T cell receptor (beta chain) sequence and its context. RNA was extracted and reverse transcribed into cDNA as the sequencing template. Repertoires were generated with immunoSEQ multiplex PCR, while TCRdb's copy carries only in-frame clones and drops some. The repertoire holds 120,000 or so clones, over 55% seen once, with 5% to 7% in the top ten. The entry originates in a study of CD8+ T cells in alopecia areata. The CDR3 spans 15 residues. Germline CDR1 SQVTM, CDR2 ANQGSEA. The V gene end was trimmed by 6 bases and the J gene end by 7 bases; junction bases not matched to a gene: 15. Treatment: oral pan-JAK inhibitor, 5-10 mg twice daily.

This clonotype originated in a human donor with alopecia areata. Sequenced here: CD4+ T cells sorted from blood, sampled at week 4, from a patient treated with tofacitinib. The chain combines TRBV29-1 with TRBJ1-2; 9 nucleotides match TRBD1. The CDR3 spells CSVTNRQGGISGYTF. The CDR3 DNA reads TGCAGCGTAACGAACCGACAGGGGGGAATCAGTGGCTACACCTTC.